This TCR beta chain stems from a study of blood T cell repertoires in COVID-19 (dated by TCRdb to 2020 to 2021). For the wider study: Samples covering the acute and convalescent phases of COVID-19 were provided by collaborators in the United States, Italy and Spain. Samples came from the ongoing ImmuneRACE study (first 160 participants) plus 1,254 subjects from 6 global collaborators. The material from the prospective study consisted of cDNA or gDNA derived from T cells, B-cell-depleted T cells, or PBMCs. The dataset comprised deeply sampled blood TCRbeta repertoires from subjects exposed to, actively infected with, or recovered from COVID-19. HLA class I and class II types, where available, came from metadata supplied by the sample provider rather than from assay-based typing. Nearly every sample came with metadata listing a de-identified subject ID, COVID-19 status, age in years and sex. The repertoires were made available in a free public database intended to serve as a resource for research on the immune response to SARS-CoV-2. What the authors observed across the whole study: Clinical and demographic metadata were provided uncurated, with the amount varying by source and participant.

TCRbeta CDR3 regions were amplified from genomic DNA by means of the immunoSEQ Assay, a bias-controlled multiplex PCR. Per the authors' processing: Nucleated cell counts per sample were estimated from amplification of reference gene primers within the assay. To quantify the absolute abundance of each unique TCRbeta CDR3 rearrangement, sequence reads were collapsed and filtered. For each sample, productive Simpson clonality was calculated as the square root of Simpson's diversity index across productive rearrangements. TCRdb re-hosts the immuneACCESS table, in-frame sequences only. Its copies lack some clones; in the studies checked, an unresolved V gene accounts for under half of them, and the cause for the rest is not known. V, J and clone size reflect that table, while D and trimming were determined from the DNA. The sample profile shows some 78,000 clones; roughly 86% of them were found once. The ten most abundant clones make up 4.9% of the sample.

About this clone itself: It has no known antigen specificity. Per-base qualities were not stored, and no clone one base away is much larger.

For this chain, trimming is 6 bases at the V end and 5 bases at the J end, and the number of junction bases without a gene match is 5. There are 13 amino acids in the CDR3, from cysteine to phenylalanine inclusive. Only CDR3 DNA remains: 39 bases, in frame from the first base. For CDR1 and CDR2, the germline V gene lists MRHNA and SNTAGT. Each collaborating institution followed its own protocols to collect whole blood in K2EDTA tubes. For TCRbeta analysis, collaborators shipped samples as frozen whole blood, isolated PBMCs, or DNA extracted from either of those sample types. The sequencing input was peripheral blood. Here the chain combines TRBV6-4 and TRBJ1-1; 8 central bases correspond to TRBD1. The clonotype comes from a man aged 45-65 years with active or convalescent COVID-19. The CDR3 region has the sequence CASRGQGGTEAFF. In nucleotides, the sequence is TGTGCCAGCAGAGGACAGGGAGGAACTGAAGCTTTCTTT.